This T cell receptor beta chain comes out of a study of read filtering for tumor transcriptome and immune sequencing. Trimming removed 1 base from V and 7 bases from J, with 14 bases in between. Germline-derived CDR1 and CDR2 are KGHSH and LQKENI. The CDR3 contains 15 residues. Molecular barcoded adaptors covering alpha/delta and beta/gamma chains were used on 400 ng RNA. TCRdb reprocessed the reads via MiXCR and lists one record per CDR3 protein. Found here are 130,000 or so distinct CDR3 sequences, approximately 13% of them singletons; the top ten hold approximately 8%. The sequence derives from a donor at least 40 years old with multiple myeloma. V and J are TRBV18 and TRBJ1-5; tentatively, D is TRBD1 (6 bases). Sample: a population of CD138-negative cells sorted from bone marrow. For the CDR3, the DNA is TGTGCCAGCTCACCACGGGGGGCGCAAGGGCAGCCCCAGCATTTT. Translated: CASSPRGAQGQPQHF.